This TCR beta chain derives from a study of blood T cells in healthy people across ages. Note on this clonotype: The antigen remains undetermined.

Study-level results: Diversity was higher, and naive CD4+ cells more numerous, in long-lived donors than in aged donors.

A second roughly 6 to 11 cycle PCR used barcoded and J-beta primers. From the 5' RACE reads, TCRdb called clonotypes with MiXCR, one entry per CDR3 protein. The data contain 600,000 to 1,000,000 distinct CDR3 sequences, 55% to 75% of them seen just once; the ten biggest clones take up about 20%. Sequencing used blood. The clonotype was recovered from a man aged 25 to 40 in good health.

The CDR3 DNA reads as TGTGCCAGCAGCTTCGGGCATCTTGGAACACCCCTCCACTTT. This codes for CASSFGHLGTPLHF. The chain combines TRBV5-6 with TRBJ1-6; no clear D. V gave up 2 bases and J gave up 11 bases, with 14 bases separating them. Germline CDR1 SGHDT, CDR2 YYEEEE. The CDR3 is made up of 14 amino acids.